The 17 T cell receptor beta chains below were found in one sample sequenced in a study of blood T cell repertoires in COVID-19. TCRdb's copy holds only in-frame clones and misses some; the assay was immunoSEQ multiplex PCR. Of 230,000 or so clones listed, 84% are singletons. Material: peripheral blood. The origin of the receptors is a man in his forties who had recovered from COVID-19.

Turning to this clone: Other DNA sequences of this sample code for an identical CDR3. The CDR3 is CSARIRETQYF. CDR3 coding DNA: TGCAGTGCTAGAATCCGTGAGACCCAGTACTTC. The V call is TRBV20-1, the J call TRBJ2-5, with D hard to call. The V gene lost 2 bases and the J gene lost 5 bases, with 6 bases spanning the gap. Germline CDR1 DFQATT, CDR2 SNEGSKA (reference sequence). The CDR3 is 11 amino acids.

The chain links TRBV3-1 (or the pseudogene TRBV3-2) to TRBJ2-1; the match to TRBD2 covers 10 bases. The CDR3 is made up of 15 amino acids. V trimming: 2 bases; J trimming: 5 bases; junction bases outside the gene matches: 3. Germline assignment: CDR1 LGHDT and CDR2 YNNKEL (reference sequence). The CDR3 DNA reads as TGTGCCAGCAGCCAACAGCTAGCGGGAGACAATGAGCAGTTCTTC. Its protein product is CASSQQLAGDNEQFF.

This clone was recorded at least ten times. The chain joins TRBV30 to TRBJ2-1; 8 bases map to TRBD1. CDR1 GTSNPN and CDR2 SVGIG come from the germline V gene (reference sequence). The length of the CDR3 is 14 residues. V dropped 2 bases and J dropped 3; count of bases not matched to a gene: 3. The CDR3 DNA reads TGTGCCTGGAGTAGTGGGACAGGCTACAATGAGCAGTTCTTC. Translation: CAWSSGTGYNEQFF.

Here the CDR3 reads CASTRQGAGEQYF. The CDR3 region has the DNA TGTGCCAGCACCCGACAGGGGGCTGGAGAGCAGTACTTC. This chain uses TRBV6-5 with TRBJ2-7; TRBD1 matches at 10 bases. CDR3 length: 13 amino acids. Germline V gene data show CDR1 as MNHEY and CDR2 as SVGAGI. V was clipped by 7 bases and J by 7 bases; unmatched bases: 7.

The chain joins TRBV5-1 to TRBJ1-6; 8 nucleotides align to TRBD1. V was pared by 4 bases and J by 7 bases, with 4 bases of the junction left unmatched. In germline, CDR1 is SGHRS, CDR2 YFSETQ. This CDR3 is built from 14 residues. The CDR3 DNA follows: TGCGCCAGCAGCCAGGGACAGGAGAATTCACCCCTCCACTTT. It yields the protein CASSQGQENSPLHF.

The chain combines TRBV5-1 with TRBJ1-2, with D possibly matching TRBD1 (6 bases). The germline V gene has CDR1 SGHRS and CDR2 YFSETQ. The CDR3 sequence is 14 residues long. V lost 4 bases, J lost 6 bases, and 16 bases lay in between. DNA of the CDR3: TGCGCCAGCAGCCTAAGGACAGCAGCCGATGGCTACACCTTC. Amino acid sequence: CASSLRTAADGYTF.

The chain uses TRBV6-6 and TRBJ1-2; tentative D call: TRBD1 (6 bases). CDR1 is MNHNY and CDR2 is SVGAGI in the germline V gene (reference sequence). The ends were cut back, 4 bases at V and 5 bases at J, with 17 bases in the middle. This CDR3 region has 15 residues. Here the CDR3 DNA reads TGTGCCAGCAGTTTGCTGCCGGGGGGCGTTTATGGCTACACCTTC. This gives the protein CASSLLPGGVYGYTF.

This clone showed up just once. Other DNA sequences of this sample code for an identical CDR3. The chain has TRBV15 and TRBJ1-2; 7 bases agree with TRBD1. The CDR3 runs 12 residues. CDR1 LNHNV and CDR2 YYDKDF come from the germline V gene (reference sequence). V lost 5 bases, J lost 4 bases, and 1 base stayed unmatched. DNA of the CDR3: TGTGCCACCAGCCGGGACAGCTATGGCTACACCTTC. Amino acid sequence: CATSRDSYGYTF.

V is TRBV2 and J is TRBJ2-5; TRBD1 matches 9 bases. CDR3 size: 14 residues. The germline V gene has CDR1 SNHLY and CDR2 FYNNEI. The trim removed 7 bases at V and 5 bases at J, leaving 8 bases unmatched. The CDR3 protein is CASILDRGEETQYF. In DNA, the CDR3 is TGTGCCAGCATTCTGGACAGGGGCGAGGAGACCCAGTACTTC.

This chain joins TRBV11-2 and TRBJ2-1; TRBD1 might be the D (5 bases). Trimming pared 5 bases from V and 2 bases from J, leaving 13 bases between. Germline V gene data show CDR1 as SGHAT and CDR2 as FQNNGV. This CDR3 contains 15 residues. The CDR3 nucleotides are TGTGCCAGCAGCCCAGGGCGCGCCACCTACAATGAGCAGTTCTTC. Protein product: CASSPGRATYNEQFF.

The rearrangement links TRBV9 to TRBJ1-3, with 8 bases fitting TRBD1. The CDR3 is 16 amino acids. The junction had 5 bases not matched to a gene; V was cut back by 3 bases and J by 0 bases. In germline, CDR1 is SGDLS, CDR2 YYNGEE. The CDR3 region is CASSAGQESSGNTIYF. DNA of the CDR3: TGTGCCAGCAGCGCGGGACAGGAGAGCTCTGGAAACACCATATATTTT.

The chain uses TRBV19 and TRBJ1-5, with a weak D call TRBD1 (6 bases). Looked up from germline, CDR1 is LNHDA and CDR2 is SQIVND (reference sequence). With 4 bases removed from V and 6 bases from J, the gap between germline ends came to 13 bases. The CDR3 length is 14 residues. The CDR3 nucleotides are TGTGCCAGTAGTAATTACAGGGCCCCTCAGCCCCAGCATTTT. Translated, it gives CASSNYRAPQPQHF.

This chain joins TRBV14 and TRBJ1-1; D might be TRBD1 (5 bases). V dropped 2 bases and J dropped 5 bases, with 12 bases sitting between them. Per germline, CDR1 SGHDN and CDR2 FVKESK. The CDR3 totals 14 residues. Here the CDR3 DNA reads TGTGCCAGCAGCCAATCCAGGGTGTGGACTGAAGCTTTCTTT. Translated, it gives CASSQSRVWTEAFF. The whole variable domain, filled in from reference TRBV14 and TRBJ1-1, reads EAGVTQFPSHSVIEKGQTVTLRCDPISGHDNLYWYRRVMGKEIKFLLHFVKESKQDESGMPNNRFLAERTGGTYSTLKVQPAELEDSGVYFCASSQSRVWTEAFFGQGTRLTVV.

The chain employs TRBV11-2 and TRBJ2-1; the match to TRBD2 covers 7 bases. The CDR3 contains 16 residues. From germline, CDR1 is SGHAT and CDR2 FQNNGV. The V segment lost 0 bases and the J segment 3 bases; nucleotides outside the gene matches: 5. The CDR3 here is CASSLDPSGDYNEQFF. Written as DNA, the CDR3 is TGTGCCAGCAGCTTAGATCCGAGCGGGGACTACAATGAGCAGTTCTTC.

The chain joins TRBV25-1 to TRBJ2-7; D gene unclear. V lost 5 bases and J lost 1, with 15 bases in between. CDR1 is MGHDK, CDR2 SYGVNS, per germline. The CDR3 has 15 residues. The CDR3 coding sequence is TGTGCCAGCAGTCCCTCGACTCGTATATCCTACGAGCAGTACTTC. Translating gives CASSPSTRISYEQYF.

J is TRBJ2-2 and V is TRBV5-8; 10 nucleotides match TRBD2. This CDR3 spans 15 amino acids. Germline CDR1 SGHTS, CDR2 YDEGEE. V lost 1 base, J lost 6 bases, and 3 bases stayed unmatched. The CDR3 region is CASSLLLAGPGELFF. The CDR3 DNA sequence: TGTGCCAGCAGCTTGTTACTAGCGGGACCCGGGGAGCTGTTTTTT.

The chain links TRBV6-2 or TRBV6-3 to TRBJ2-3; perhaps TRBD2 as D (5 bases). From germline, CDR1 is MNHEY and CDR2 SVGEGT. Deletions cut 2 bases from V and 2 bases from J, with 11 bases between. The CDR3 is 15 amino acids. The CDR3 reads CASSYNRGATDTQYF. The CDR3 nucleotides read TGTGCCAGCAGTTACAACCGGGGAGCCACAGATACGCAGTATTTT.